This T cell receptor beta chain was observed in a study of radiation and T cells in renal cell carcinoma. Across the study: Nephrectomy followed 15 Gy stereotactic body radiation by 4 weeks.

Germline CDR1 reads MNHNS; CDR2 reads SASEGT. This CDR3 has 14 residues. With V trimmed by 6 bases and J by 3 bases, 3 bases remained unmatched. Time point described: blood 2 weeks post-SBRT. The sample's treatment: 15 Gy SBRT to primary tumor, nephrectomy 4 weeks later. After SBRT, blood was collected at 2 and 4 weeks, plus baseline. Assay used: immunoSEQ multiplex PCR; TCRdb lists only in-frame clones, some missing. In the table there are about 120,000 clones, about four fifths of which are singletons. This material consisted of blood, taken from a patient whose treatment included radiotherapy and nephrectomy. The J gene is TRBJ1-3, the V gene TRBV6-1, with TRBD1 matching 9 bases. The clonotype comes from a man aged 45-60 years with renal cell carcinoma. CDR3 nucleotides: TGTGCCAGCAGCTCGGGACAGGGTGGAAACACCATATATTTT. The encoded protein is CASSSGQGGNTIYF.